One and the same sample provided the 26 T cell receptor beta chains below, sequenced in a study of post-analysis software for immune sequencing data. Prepared TCR beta cDNA libraries contained unique molecular identifiers. MiXCR was run by TCRdb on the PCR reads, yielding one entry per CDR3 protein. The table shows under 200,000 distinct CDR3 sequences, with about 34% occurring only once. The sequencing used blood, collected after autologous hematopoietic stem cell transplantation. These TCRs come from a girl aged 10 to 17 with multiple sclerosis.

This clonotype was recorded a few times. This chain connects TRBV29-1 to TRBJ2-3, with 11 bases lining up with TRBD1. V lost 6 bases to trimming and J lost 4 bases; unmatched junction nucleotides: 6. Germline V gene sequence: CDR1 SQVTM, CDR2 ANQGSEA. This CDR3 contains 14 residues. CDR3 loop: CSVVRDRGADTQYF. Here the CDR3 DNA reads TGCAGCGTGGTCCGGGACAGGGGGGCAGATACGCAGTATTTT.

The CDR3 nucleotides are TGTGCCAGCAGCGTGGCGGAAATGGGCTATGGCTACACCTTC. This sequence encodes CASSVAEMGYGYTF. This rearrangement joins TRBV9 to TRBJ1-2; no definite D call. V lost 2 bases, J lost 4 bases, and 12 bases lay in between. The CDR3 is 14 residues long. CDR1 is SGDLS and CDR2 is YYNGEE in the germline V gene.

As DNA, the CDR3 is TGTGCCAGCAGCACTCGACTAGCGGGAGTCTATAATGAGCAGTTCTTC. Amino acids: CASSTRLAGVYNEQFF. The chain recombines TRBV7-9 with TRBJ2-1, with 12 positions matching TRBD2. The germline gives CDR1 SEHNR, CDR2 FQNEAQ (reference sequence). The CDR3 spans 16 residues. Trimming removed 5 bases from V and 7 bases from J; junction bases left unmatched: 9.

The gene calls are TRBV27 and TRBJ2-2, with D maybe TRBD1 (5 bases). Per germline, CDR1 MNHEY and CDR2 SMNVEV (reference sequence). The length of the CDR3 is 17 residues. Trimming cost V 2 bases and J 4 bases, with 17 bases left between them. CDR3: CASSLSRQGVGTGELFF. The CDR3 nucleotides read TGTGCCAGCAGTTTAAGCCGCCAGGGCGTAGGCACCGGGGAGCTGTTTTTT.

This clonotype was picked up many times. In DNA form, the CDR3 reads TGTGCCAGCAGCTTGGGGGGCCCCTACGAGCAGTACTTC. Encoded protein: CASSLGGPYEQYF. The chain combines TRBV28 with TRBJ2-7; D could derive from TRBD1 or TRBD2 (6 bases each). The CDR3 spans 13 residues. V gave up 6 bases and J gave up 2 bases, with 11 bases separating them. Looked up from germline, CDR1 is MDHEN and CDR2 is SYDVKM.

This clonotype was detected a few times. CDR3 nucleotide sequence: TGCGCCAGCAGCAACGGGACTAGCGGGTTGCGTGAGCAGTTCTTC. Translation: CASSNGTSGLREQFF. The chain recombines TRBV5-1 with TRBJ2-1, with TRBD2 matching 12 bases. CDR3 length equals 15 residues. The germline V gene has CDR1 SGHRS and CDR2 YFSETQ. V trimming: 4 bases; J trimming: 9 bases; junction bases outside the gene matches: 8.

V gene TRBV7-6 combines with J gene TRBJ2-1; the match to TRBD1 covers 9 bases. V dropped 4 bases and J dropped 7; count of bases not matched to a gene: 5. Per the germline V gene, CDR1 is SGHVS and CDR2 is FNYEAQ. This CDR3 contains 14 residues. The CDR3 DNA reads TGTGCCAGCAGCTGGGGACAGGGATCAAATGAGCAGTTCTTC. Encoded protein: CASSWGQGSNEQFF.

J is TRBJ2-6 and V is TRBV6-1; D remains unclear. The germline gives CDR1 MNHNS, CDR2 SASEGT. CDR3 length: 15 residues. V was pared by 3 bases and J by 0 bases, with 6 bases between. CDR3 loop: CASSDEDSGANVLTF. CDR3 DNA: TGTGCCAGCAGTGACGAGGACTCTGGGGCCAACGTCCTGACTTTC.

V usage is TRBV7-3 and J usage is TRBJ2-7; 8 nucleotides align to TRBD2. The CDR3 totals 13 residues. Trimming took 1 base from V and 7 from J; bases not matched to a gene: 3. Germline-derived CDR1 and CDR2 are SGHTA and FQGTGA. The CDR3: CASSLRPGGEQYF. Written as DNA, the CDR3 is TGTGCCAGCAGCTTAAGGCCGGGGGGGGAGCAGTACTTC. Full variable domain (outside the CDR3, taken from reference TRBV7-3 and TRBJ2-7): GAGVSQTPSNKVTEKGKYVELRCDPISGHTALYWYRQSLGQGPEFLIYFQGTGAADDSGLPNDRFFAVRPEGSVSTLKIQRTERGDSAVYLCASSLRPGGEQYFGPGTRLTVT.

In its sample, this clonotype was seen a few times. The chain recombines TRBV20-1 with TRBJ1-5, with D hard to call. Germline V CDR1 and CDR2: DFQATT, SNEGSKA (reference sequence). The V end was cut by 7 bases, the J end by 5 bases, with 18 bases between. The CDR3 contains 14 residues. The CDR3 region has the DNA TGCAGTGTAGGCACAGACAACCCAGATCAGCCCCAGCATTTT. Its translation is CSVGTDNPDQPQHF.

This chain links TRBV3-1 with TRBJ1-1; D unresolved. In germline, CDR1 is LGHDT, CDR2 YNNKEL (reference sequence). The CDR3 has 15 amino acids. Trimming removed 0 bases at V and 0 bases at J, with 8 bases between. The DNA for the CDR3 is TGTGCCAGCAGCCAAGATCCGGTTCTGAACACTGAAGCTTTCTTT. Translating gives CASSQDPVLNTEAFF. Drawing the rest from reference TRBV3-1 and TRBJ1-1, the complete variable domain is DTAVSQTPKYLVTQMGNDKSIKCEQNLGHDTMYWYKQDSKKFLKIMFSYNNKELIINETVPNRFSPKSPDKAHLNLHINSLELGDSAVYFCASSQDPVLNTEAFFGQGTRLTVV.

In this sample, this clonotype turned up a few times. Mismatch with germline at one junction end may stem from a read error. The rearrangement uses TRBV7-6 and TRBJ2-7, with 12 bases aligning to TRBD2. From germline, CDR1 is SGHVS and CDR2 FNYEAQ. The CDR3 spans 19 residues. CDR3 in DNA: TGTGCCAGTAGCTTAGCCTACGGGACTAGCGGGTGGGGTACGGAAGAGCAGTACTTC. It specifies CASSLAYGTSGWGTEEQYF.

This clonotype was seen at least ten times. The chain carries TRBV6-5 and TRBJ2-1; 7 nucleotides align to TRBD2. CDR1 MNHEY and CDR2 SVGAGI come from the germline V gene. CDR3 length equals 17 residues. V gave up 6 bases and J gave up 2 bases; unmatched junction bases: 13. As DNA, the CDR3 is TGTGCCAGCAGACAAGGGGCGGCGGGAGAGACCTACAATGAGCAGTTCTTC. It codes for CASRQGAAGETYNEQFF.

The chain recombines TRBV15 with TRBJ2-3; the match to TRBD1 covers 7 bases. This CDR3 has 15 residues. Losses at the gene ends were 1 base for V and 7 bases for J; bases not matched to a gene: 8. Germline V lookup: CDR1 LNHNV, CDR2 YYDKDF (reference sequence). The CDR3 region is CATSRGGQDANTQYF. The CDR3 nucleotides are TGTGCCACCAGCAGAGGAGGACAGGACGCTAATACGCAGTATTTT.

Only a few counts were recorded for this clonotype. V gene TRBV4-1 combines with J gene TRBJ2-2, with 8 bases lining up with TRBD2. The junction had 3 bases not matched to a gene; V was cut back by 0 bases and J by 6 bases. The germline V gene encodes CDR1 MGHRA and CDR2 YSYEKL. CDR3 length equals 15 residues. The CDR3 DNA sequence: TGCGCCAGCAGCCAAGATTTGGGACTAGCCGGGGAGCTGTTTTTT. Translated, it gives CASSQDLGLAGELFF.

This clonotype was counted only a few times. V usage is TRBV25-1 and J usage is TRBJ2-5, with D possibly being TRBD1 (5 bases). With the DNA end fitting TRBJ2-7 better, the J assignment may be wrong. The CDR3 loop spans 14 amino acids. Germline V gene data show CDR1 as MGHDK and CDR2 as SYGVNS. The CDR3 loop is CASSGGDFSYEQYF. The CDR3, as DNA: TGTGCCAGCAGTGGGGGCGACTTCTCCTACGAGCAGTACTTC.

This clonotype was picked up a small number of times. This sequence joins TRBV6-5 and TRBJ2-1; 9 bases agree with TRBD2. Germline loops: CDR1 MNHEY, CDR2 SVGAGI. Germline trimming cut 2 bases from V and 7 bases from J; bases unmatched to any gene: 9. The CDR3 contains 16 residues. The CDR3 DNA sequence: TGTGCCAGCAGTTACCGAGTGGCGGGAGGGTGGAATGAGCAGTTCTTC. This gives the protein CASSYRVAGGWNEQFF.

This clonotype is a singleton in its sample. The rearrangement joins TRBV20-1 to TRBJ2-1, with 9 positions matching TRBD2. Unmatched junction bases numbered 9, after V lost 3 bases and J lost 0 bases. The V gene's germline CDR1 is DFQATT and CDR2 SNEGSKA (reference sequence). The CDR3 contains 17 residues. Written as DNA, the CDR3 is TGCAGTGCTAGTCGGCTAGCGGGGTTGAGCTCCTACAATGAGCAGTTCTTC. As protein: CSASRLAGLSSYNEQFF.

The CDR3 DNA reads TGCAGTGCTAGAGATCCCTTGCACCGGGACAGGGCTGAAAAACTGTTTTTT. This translates into CSARDPLHRDRAEKLFF. The V call is TRBV20-1, the J call TRBJ1-4, with TRBD1 matching 9 bases. The CDR3 spans 17 residues. With 0 bases clipped from V and 7 bases from J, the junction kept 12 bases outside the gene matches. Germline lookup yields CDR1 DFQATT and CDR2 SNEGSKA (reference sequence).

This clonotype was seen only a few times. V and J are TRBV7-8 and TRBJ1-5; TRBD1 might be the D (5 bases). V was clipped by 3 bases and J by 0 bases, with 6 bases between them. The CDR3 consists of 14 residues. Per germline, CDR1 SGHVS and CDR2 FQNEAQ. CDR3 sequence reads: CASSLTDSNQPQHF. In DNA form, the CDR3 reads TGTGCCAGCAGCTTGACAGATAGCAATCAGCCCCAGCATTTT.

This chain joins TRBV29-1 and TRBJ1-4; no definite D call. Germline CDR1 is SQVTM and CDR2 is ANQGSEA. Trimming removed 5 bases from V and 3 bases from J, with 10 bases in between. The CDR3 is made up of 13 amino acids. The CDR3 DNA reads TGCAGCGTTTCGAGGGAATCTAATGAAAAACTGTTTTTT. It yields the protein CSVSRESNEKLFF.

Concerning this clonotype itself: The CDR3 does not close with the conserved phenylalanine or tryptophan, likely indicating a read error. The gene calls are TRBV28 and TRBJ2-1, with 9 positions matching TRBD2. Germline loops: CDR1 MDHEN, CDR2 SYDVKM. V shed 7 bases and J 1 base; nucleotides not matched to a gene: 5. The CDR3 runs 15 residues. The CDR3 protein is CASTSGVESYNEQFY. CDR3 coding DNA: TGTGCCAGCACTAGCGGGGTAGAATCCTACAATGAGCAGTTCTAC.

This clonotype was counted between two and nine times. The CDR3 loop reads CASSQVKDRGLGQPQHF. Written as DNA, the CDR3 is TGCGCCAGCAGCCAAGTGAAGGACAGGGGGTTAGGTCAGCCCCAGCATTTT. J is TRBJ1-5 and V is TRBV4-1, with 10 bases fitting TRBD1. V gave up 1 base and J gave up 6 bases; unmatched junction bases: 9. Germline V lookup: CDR1 MGHRA, CDR2 YSYEKL. This CDR3 region has 17 residues.

The genes are TRBV20-1 and TRBJ2-1, with 12 bases that match TRBD2. The CDR3 totals 18 residues. Germline trimming cut 5 bases from V and 0 bases from J; bases unmatched to any gene: 11. The germline V gene encodes CDR1 DFQATT and CDR2 SNEGSKA (reference sequence). This CDR3 reads CSALSTSGSMSSYNEQFF. CDR3 DNA sequence: TGCAGTGCTTTGTCGACTAGCGGGAGTATGAGCTCCTACAATGAGCAGTTCTTC.

The chain couples TRBV20-1 to TRBJ2-5; D is perhaps TRBD2 (5 bases). The V end lost 3 bases, the J end lost 0 bases, and 8 bases lay between the germline ends. Germline V gene data show CDR1 as DFQATT and CDR2 as SNEGSKA (reference sequence). This CDR3 is built from 13 residues. The CDR3 DNA sequence: TGCAGTGCTAGGCTGGACTACCAAGAGACCCAGTACTTC. Translating gives CSARLDYQETQYF.

This chain uses TRBV6-5 with TRBJ1-1, with no clear D. The CDR3 contains 13 residues. V gave up 6 bases and J gave up 4 bases, with 12 bases separating them. Germline V gene lookup returns CDR1 MNHEY and CDR2 SVGAGI. The CDR3 reads CASRDPRSTEAFF. The CDR3 DNA sequence: TGTGCCAGCAGGGACCCACGGAGCACTGAAGCTTTCTTT.